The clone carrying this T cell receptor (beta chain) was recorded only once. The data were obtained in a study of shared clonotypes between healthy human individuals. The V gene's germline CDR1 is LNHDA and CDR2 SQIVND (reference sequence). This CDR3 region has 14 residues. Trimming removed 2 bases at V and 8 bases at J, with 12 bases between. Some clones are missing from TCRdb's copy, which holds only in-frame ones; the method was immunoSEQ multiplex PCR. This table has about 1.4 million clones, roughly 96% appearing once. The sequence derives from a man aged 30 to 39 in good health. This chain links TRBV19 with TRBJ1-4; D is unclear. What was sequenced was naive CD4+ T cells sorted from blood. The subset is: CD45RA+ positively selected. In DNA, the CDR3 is TGTGCCAGTAGTATAAGTGTGGGCGGGGAAAAACTGTTTTTT. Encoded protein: CASSISVGGEKLFF. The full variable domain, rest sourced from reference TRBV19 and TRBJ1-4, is DGGITQSPKYLFRKEGQNVTLSCEQNLNHDAMYWYRQDPGQGLRLIYYSQIVNDFQKGDIAEGYSVSREKKESFPLTVTSAQKNPTAFYLCASSISVGGEKLFFGSGTQLSVL.